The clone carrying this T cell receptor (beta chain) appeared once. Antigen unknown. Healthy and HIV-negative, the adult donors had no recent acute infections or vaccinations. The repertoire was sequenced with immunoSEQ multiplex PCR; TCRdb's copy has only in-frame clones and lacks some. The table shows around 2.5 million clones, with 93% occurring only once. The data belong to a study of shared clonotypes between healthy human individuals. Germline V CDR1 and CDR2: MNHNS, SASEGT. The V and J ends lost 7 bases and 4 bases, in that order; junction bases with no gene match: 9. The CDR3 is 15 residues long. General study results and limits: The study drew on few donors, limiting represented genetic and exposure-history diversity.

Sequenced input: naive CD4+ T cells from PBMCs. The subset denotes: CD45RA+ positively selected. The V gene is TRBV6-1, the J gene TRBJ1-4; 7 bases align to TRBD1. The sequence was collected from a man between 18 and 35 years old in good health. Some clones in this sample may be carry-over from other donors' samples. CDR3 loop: CASIRTGQFNEKLFF. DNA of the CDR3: TGTGCCAGCATTCGTACGGGACAGTTTAATGAAAAACTGTTTTTT.